This T cell receptor beta chain was retrieved from a study of T cell repertoires in cytomegalovirus infection. The wider study: An indication of both CMV infection and matching HLA type came from public TCR beta signatures. Study-level results: Identification of carriers of CMV plus the relevant HLA was performed using cumulative public TCR beta family frequency. HLA-C-restricted, CMV-specific TCR beta clonotypes were dominant ex vivo.

This clonotype was detected ten times or more. Its antigen is not identified. TCRdb independently ran MiXCR on the reads; one entry per CDR3 protein. The table lists roughly 230,000 distinct CDR3 sequences, roughly 6.5% of them singletons. V was cut by 6 bases and J by 7 bases, with 24 bases left in between. The CDR3 is made up of 16 amino acids. Germline V gives CDR1 MDHEN, CDR2 SYDVKM. The sample taken for sequencing was PBMCs. This sequence originates from a human donor in good health (CMV status not recorded). Some clones in this sample may be carry-over from other donors' samples. V gene TRBV28 combines with J gene TRBJ2-5; either TRBD1 or TRBD2 may fit D (5 bases each). CDR3 coding DNA: TGTGCCAGCAGCCTCAGGGCTCGGGACGGGGTCCTGACCCAGTACTTC. It codes for CASSLRARDGVLTQYF.